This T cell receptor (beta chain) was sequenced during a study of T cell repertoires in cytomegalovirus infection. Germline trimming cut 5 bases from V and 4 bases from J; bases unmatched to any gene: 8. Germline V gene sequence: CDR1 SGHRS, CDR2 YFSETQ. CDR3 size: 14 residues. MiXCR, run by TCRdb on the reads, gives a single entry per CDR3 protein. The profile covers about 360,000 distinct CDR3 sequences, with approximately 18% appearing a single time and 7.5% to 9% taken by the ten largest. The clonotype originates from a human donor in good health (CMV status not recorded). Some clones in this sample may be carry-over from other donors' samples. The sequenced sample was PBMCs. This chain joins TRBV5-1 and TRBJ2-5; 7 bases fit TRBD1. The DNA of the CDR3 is TGCGCCAGCAGGACAGGGTCGGGGAGAGAGACCCAGTACTTC. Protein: CASRTGSGRETQYF.